This T cell receptor (beta chain) stems from a study of PD-L1 blockade in urothelial cancer. From germline, CDR1 is SGHAT and CDR2 FQNNGV. Trimming left V 3 bases short and J 11 bases short, with 16 bases between. The CDR3 is made up of 13 amino acids. Judged by abundance, this clone is medium-sized. Sequencing was performed with immunoSEQ multiplex PCR; in TCRdb, only in-frame clones are kept and a portion is missing. The sample lists more than 55,000 clones; approximately 75% were seen once. Time point indicated: pretreatment peripheral blood. The rearrangement uses TRBV11-2 and TRBJ1-1, with D unclear. The receptor comes from a man in his 70s with urothelial cancer. The sequences come from PBMCs, collected around atezolizumab (anti-PD-L1) treatment. CDR3 residues: CASSFSSVSGAFF. CDR3 DNA sequence: TGTGCCAGCAGCTTTTCAAGCGTTTCGGGGGCTTTCTTT. The entire variable domain, with the rest obtained from reference TRBV11-2 and TRBJ1-1, is as follows: EAGVAQSPRYKIIEKRQSVAFWCNPISGHATLYWYQQILGQGPKLLIQFQNNGVVDDSQLPKDRFSAERLKGVDSTLKIQPAKLEDSAVYLCASSFSSVSGAFFGQGTRLTVV.